This is a list of T cell receptor beta chains from one sample in a study of T cell responses to AZD1222 COVID-19 vaccine. Method: immunoSEQ multiplex PCR; TCRdb's copy keeps in-frame clones and lacks some. The table records 45,000 to 55,000 clones, more than 65% of them present only once. Sequencing was performed on peripheral blood, taken on day 0 of MenACWY control vaccination. Source of these receptors: an adult in good health. Each CDR3 is given with its conserved first and last residue.

j_gene,v_gene,CDR3aa
TRBJ1-3,TRBV5-1,CASSSGQGTFGNTIYF
TRBJ2-7,TRBV6-1,CASSDSGTSSYEQYF
TRBJ2-1,TRBV3-1/TRBV3-2,CASSQGPGTSRPSYSYNEQFF
TRBJ2-5,TRBV7-2,CASSLEDRVKTQYF
TRBJ2-7,TRBV24-1,CATSDSGTGGYEQYF
TRBJ1-2,TRBV7-8,CASSLGVVGRTSFFYTF
TRBJ1-5,TRBV27,CASSLRESGNQPQHF
TRBJ2-7,TRBV6-5,CASSYSGDIPNEQYF
TRBJ2-2,TRBV7-7,CASSKLGPPPNTGELFF
TRBJ1-2,TRBV10-3,CATTGARGYGYTF
TRBJ2-4,TRBV28,CASSLTGANIQYF
TRBJ1-6,TRBV27,CASSLQTGTHSPLHF
TRBJ2-1,TRBV15,CATSRDYPGTYNEQFF
TRBJ1-1,TRBV2,CASSEGFTEAFF
TRBJ1-1,TRBV5-1,CASSLRAQNTEAFF
TRBJ1-2,TRBV9,CASSGLWGRGGYTF
TRBJ1-4,TRBV12-3/TRBV12-4,CASSLDGDEKLFF
TRBJ1-5,TRBV6-4,CASSSTGEGNQPQHF
TRBJ1-1,TRBV30,CAWTHSGGQTEAFF
TRBJ1-5,TRBV27,CASSLSGYSAGPQHF
TRBJ1-2,TRBV25-1,CASRPGGANYGYTF
TRBJ1-5,TRBV2,CASSEANRVGVPQHF
TRBJ1-2,TRBV10-3,CAISGQGSNYGYTF
TRBJ1-4,TRBV15,CATSRDTAEKLFF
TRBJ1-5,TRBV6-5,CASSYRASNQPQHF
TRBJ1-5,TRBV6-6,CASSYSRANGQPQHF
TRBJ2-1,TRBV27,CASSLFWDGVGNEQFF
TRBJ2-7,TRBV30,CAWSVIGSSSYEQYF
TRBJ1-2,TRBV28,CASSWTGDNYGYTF
TRBJ1-3,TRBV27,CASPVSGASHGLNSEDSGNTIYF
TRBJ1-3,TRBV28,CASADPGNTIYF
TRBJ2-2,TRBV28,CASIFALPGELFF
TRBJ1-2,TRBV5-1,CASSPLDRAGGYTF
TRBJ2-7,TRBV4-1,CASSRDSRYEQYF
TRBJ2-2,TRBV9,CASSVGQPGELFF
TRBJ2-7,TRBV27,CASSRGQDYEQYF
TRBJ2-1,TRBV29-1,CSAGFSNNEQFF
TRBJ1-5,TRBV28,CASRPSPDIYQPQHF
TRBJ2-5,TRBV7-9,CASSPSGSFGKTQYF
TRBJ2-7,TRBV27,CASSSLGTEYEQYF
TRBJ1-2,TRBV7-6,CASSSGTDYGYTF
TRBJ2-1,TRBV2,CAAQRDRSYNEQFF
TRBJ2-7,TRBV18,CASSQGLAGEGDEQYF
TRBJ2-3,TRBV25-1,CASSEPYRGGTTDTQYF